This T cell receptor (beta chain) was found in a study of PD-L1 blockade in urothelial cancer. Looking at the study overall: Patients with male sex and bladder-origin urothelial cancer accounted for most of the roughly 29 enrolled. A median of roughly 150,000 T cells was found in the blood samples. Broader study findings: Larger 3-week expansion of tumor-associated blood clones was seen in durable-benefit patients.

Specified time point: pretreatment peripheral blood. Sample numbers ranged from 1 to 8 per patient, encompassing pretreatment and on-treatment collections. This clone showed up just once. The antigen is undetermined. The data were produced by immunoSEQ multiplex PCR, yet TCRdb's version contains in-frame clones alone and is incomplete. The sample comprises about 130,000 clones, about 81% of which are singletons, and around 3.2% rests with the top ten. The TCR originated in a man aged 50 to 60 with urothelial cancer. Specimen: PBMCs, collected around atezolizumab (anti-PD-L1) treatment.

The CDR3 DNA reads TGCGCCAGCGGGCGGACCGGGACTCTCTCCTACAATGAGCAGTTCTTC. This encodes CASGRTGTLSYNEQFF. This chain connects TRBV5-1 to TRBJ2-1; D possibly corresponds to TRBD2 (6 bases). This CDR3 has 16 residues. V was pared by 7 bases and J by 0 bases, with 17 bases between. Germline V gene data show CDR1 as SGHRS and CDR2 as YFSETQ.